This T cell receptor beta chain derives from a study of blood T cells in healthy people across ages. Findings and caveats of the study: Roughly linearly, TCR beta diversity per million T cells fell as age increased.

V was trimmed by 3 bases and J by 3 bases, leaving 7 bases between them. This CDR3 has 13 residues. Germline loops: CDR1 MNHNS, CDR2 SASEGT. As for this clonotype: Its cognate antigen is unknown.

A second PCR, run for roughly 7 to 12 cycles, used a sample-barcoded 5' primer plus a J-beta primer mix. TCRdb re-derived calls from the 5' RACE reads in MiXCR, one entry per CDR3 protein. The repertoire includes about 1.8 million distinct CDR3 sequences, about 50% of them detected once, and over 2% sits in the top ten. This chain links TRBV6-1 with TRBJ2-3, with D unresolved. The TCR originated in a woman aged 40 to 49 in good health. The sequencing input was blood. CDR3 sequence reads: CASSEDQTDTQYF. The DNA of the CDR3 is TGTGCCAGCAGTGAGGACCAGACAGATACGCAGTATTTT.